The 20 T cell receptor beta chains in this list originate from one sample, sequenced in a study of CD8 T cells in Susac syndrome. RNA in amounts of about 0.45 to 1 ug was reverse transcribed with random hexamers. MiXCR was run by TCRdb on the immunoSEQ multiplex PCR reads, yielding one entry per CDR3 protein. The table has some 120,000 distinct CDR3 sequences, roughly 93% seen once. Source material: CD8+ T cells from PBMCs. All receptors derive from a human donor with multiple sclerosis.

The chain employs TRBV9 and TRBJ1-2; perhaps TRBD1 as D (5 bases). This CDR3 has 12 amino acids. Germline values: CDR1 SGDLS, CDR2 YYNGEE. V was pared by 7 bases and J by 4 bases, with 11 bases between. The CDR3 DNA sequence: TGTGCCAGCGCGCGGGGGATCTATGGCTACACCTTC. Residues: CASARGIYGYTF.

This chain connects TRBV6-5 to TRBJ2-1; D unresolved. Trimming took off 0 bases at V and 5 bases at J, with 11 bases between the two ends. The CDR3 is 15 residues long. Per the germline V gene, CDR1 is MNHEY and CDR2 is SVGAGI. CDR3 in amino acids: CASSYSKRLNNEQFF. In DNA, the CDR3 is TGTGCCAGCAGTTACTCGAAAAGGTTAAACAATGAGCAGTTCTTC.

In DNA form, the CDR3 reads TGTGCCAGCAGCTTATCAGGGACGATAGCTTTCTTT. It is translated as CASSLSGTIAFF. The rearrangement links TRBV5-6 to TRBJ1-1, with D possibly matching TRBD1 (5 bases). V lost 2 bases, J lost 10 bases, and 12 bases lay in between. The CDR3 totals 12 residues. Germline-derived CDR1 and CDR2 are SGHDT and YYEEEE.

The rearrangement uses TRBV4-1 and TRBJ2-7; TRBD1 matches at 9 bases. Germline trimming cut 1 base from V and 2 bases from J; bases unmatched to any gene: 6. The V gene's germline CDR1 is MGHRA and CDR2 YSYEKL. This CDR3 spans 16 amino acids. CDR3 region: CASSQGTGTGTYEQYF. The CDR3 bases are TGCGCCAGCAGCCAAGGAACCGGGACAGGGACCTACGAGCAGTACTTC.

The rearrangement joins TRBV10-3 to TRBJ2-7; either TRBD1 or TRBD2 may supply D (5 bases each). The CDR3 runs 11 residues. The germline gives CDR1 ENHRY, CDR2 SYGVKD. The ends were cut back, 2 bases at V and 6 bases at J, with 5 bases in the middle. CDR3 protein: CAISEGTEQYF. In nucleotides, the CDR3 is TGTGCCATCAGTGAGGGGACCGAGCAGTACTTC.

J is TRBJ2-4 and V is TRBV15; D perhaps matches TRBD1 (5 bases). Trimming stripped 1 base from V and 4 bases from J, with 8 bases between. From germline, CDR1 is LNHNV and CDR2 YYDKDF (reference sequence). This CDR3 region has 14 residues. The CDR3 bases are TGTGCCACCAGCAGAGGCAGGGAAAAAAACATTCAGTACTTC. It codes for CATSRGREKNIQYF.

This chain connects TRBV5-6 to TRBJ1-2; the D is unclear. Per germline, CDR1 SGHDT and CDR2 YYEEEE. Trimming took off 4 bases at V and 4 bases at J, with 17 bases between the two ends. There are 15 residues in the CDR3. CDR3 DNA: TGTGCCAGCAGCCCGTTCAATCTACGGGGCTATGGCTACACCTTC. Residues: CASSPFNLRGYGYTF.

This sequence joins TRBV12-3 or TRBV12-4 and TRBJ1-2; D gene ambiguous. This CDR3 is 15 amino acids long. V lost 5 bases and J lost 3, with 16 bases in between. The CDR3: CASSLGPVVDYGYTF. The CDR3 coding sequence is TGTGCCAGCAGTCTTGGACCCGTGGTAGACTATGGCTACACCTTC.

V gene TRBV20-1 combines with J gene TRBJ2-1, with unresolved D. V was trimmed by 0 bases and J by 8 bases, leaving 11 bases between them. The CDR3 has 13 residues. Germline CDR1 DFQATT, CDR2 SNEGSKA (reference sequence). The CDR3 sequence: CSARDLAFDEQFF. CDR3 nucleotides: TGCAGTGCTAGAGATTTGGCTTTCGATGAGCAGTTCTTC.

J is TRBJ1-1 and V is TRBV20-1; tentatively, D is TRBD1 (5 bases). This CDR3 is 12 amino acids long. Germline V gene lookup returns CDR1 DFQATT and CDR2 SNEGSKA (reference sequence). The CDR3 DNA reads as TGCAGCCCTTGGGGCGGGAACACTGAAGCTTTCTTT. Its protein is CSPWGGNTEAFF.

The chain uses TRBV28 and TRBJ2-1, with 12 bases identical to TRBD2. V lost 5 bases to trimming and J lost 12 bases; unmatched junction nucleotides: 8. CDR1 and CDR2 from the germline V gene are MDHEN and SYDVKM. This CDR3 comprises 14 residues. The CDR3 spells CASSPRLAGALQFF. CDR3 coding DNA: TGTGCCAGCAGTCCCAGACTAGCGGGGGCGTTGCAGTTCTTC.

The rearrangement uses TRBV6-2 or TRBV6-3 and TRBJ2-1, with TRBD2 matching 14 bases. Germline CDR1 reads MNHEY; CDR2 reads SVGEGT. V lost 5 bases, J lost 0 bases, and 9 bases stayed unmatched. CDR3 size: 19 residues. Written as DNA, the CDR3 is TGTGCCAGCAGTGCGCCGGGACTAGCGGGGGTCCACTCCTACAATGAGCAGTTCTTC. It is translated as CASSAPGLAGVHSYNEQFF.

The genes are TRBV9 and TRBJ1-4; 7 bases are shared with TRBD1. The CDR3 length is 15 residues. Germline-derived CDR1 and CDR2 are SGDLS and YYNGEE. V was pared by 1 base and J by 7 bases, with 7 bases of the junction left unmatched. The CDR3 sequence: CASSVSWDRGEKLFF. In nucleotides, the CDR3 is TGTGCCAGCAGCGTAAGCTGGGACAGAGGTGAAAAACTGTTTTTT.

The chain joins TRBV7-9 to TRBJ2-1; D is uncertain. This CDR3 region has 13 residues. Germline CDR1 and CDR2: SEHNR and FQNEAQ (reference sequence). V lost 2 bases and J 5 bases, leaving 7 bases between the germline ends. Here the CDR3 DNA reads TGTGCCAGCAGCTTATGGAGAGACAATGAGCAGTTCTTC. Translating it yields CASSLWRDNEQFF.

The rearrangement joins TRBV24-1 to TRBJ2-5; no firm D call. The CDR3 spans 8 residues. With 10 bases removed from V and 14 bases from J, the gap between germline ends came to 10 bases. Germline loops: CDR1 KGHDR, CDR2 SFDVKD. The chain's CDR3 is CATGDDYF. In DNA form, the CDR3 reads TGTGCCACGGGCGATGATTACTTC.

The gene calls are TRBV4-1 and TRBJ2-1, with TRBD1 matching 8 bases. The CDR3 runs to 15 residues. Per the germline V gene, CDR1 is MGHRA and CDR2 is YSYEKL. J lost 7 bases, V lost 3 bases, and 8 bases had no gene match. CDR3 region: CASSHPITGGNEQFF. In nucleotides, the CDR3 is TGCGCCAGCAGCCACCCCATTACAGGGGGGAATGAGCAGTTCTTC.

The chain carries TRBV6-1 and TRBJ1-6; the D gene is possibly TRBD1 (5 bases). CDR1 and CDR2 (germline): MNHNS, SASEGT. The CDR3 length is 15 residues. Trimming removed 2 bases from V and 8 bases from J, with 13 bases in between. The CDR3 DNA follows: TGTGCCAGCAGTGAACGGGACGAACCTTATTCACCCCTCCACTTT. Its protein is CASSERDEPYSPLHF.

V is TRBV5-6 and J is TRBJ1-5; D is undetermined. The CDR3 sequence is 14 residues long. The V end lost 0 bases, the J end lost 7 bases, and 11 bases lay between the germline ends. CDR1 SGHDT and CDR2 YYEEEE come from the germline V gene. The CDR3: CASSLGSMGQPQHF. The CDR3 coding sequence is TGTGCCAGCAGCTTGGGGTCAATGGGGCAGCCCCAGCATTTT.

The chain uses TRBV7-9 and TRBJ1-2; the D gene is possibly TRBD1 (5 bases). Trimming removed 5 bases at V and 1 base at J, with 14 bases between. The germline V gene has CDR1 SEHNR and CDR2 FQNEAQ (reference sequence). The length of the CDR3 is 15 residues. Written as DNA, the CDR3 is TGTGCCAGCAGCGTCGGGACGAACTATAACTATGGCTACACCTTC. It codes for CASSVGTNYNYGYTF.

V gene TRBV12-3 or TRBV12-4 combines with J gene TRBJ2-5, with D perhaps matching TRBD1 (5 bases). Between the trimmed V and J ends, which lost 2 bases and 9 bases, there was a span of 16 bases. This CDR3 contains 14 residues. The CDR3 reads CASSLSGRVAPQYF. For the CDR3, the DNA is TGTGCCAGCAGTTTATCGGGCAGGGTGGCGCCCCAGTACTTC.